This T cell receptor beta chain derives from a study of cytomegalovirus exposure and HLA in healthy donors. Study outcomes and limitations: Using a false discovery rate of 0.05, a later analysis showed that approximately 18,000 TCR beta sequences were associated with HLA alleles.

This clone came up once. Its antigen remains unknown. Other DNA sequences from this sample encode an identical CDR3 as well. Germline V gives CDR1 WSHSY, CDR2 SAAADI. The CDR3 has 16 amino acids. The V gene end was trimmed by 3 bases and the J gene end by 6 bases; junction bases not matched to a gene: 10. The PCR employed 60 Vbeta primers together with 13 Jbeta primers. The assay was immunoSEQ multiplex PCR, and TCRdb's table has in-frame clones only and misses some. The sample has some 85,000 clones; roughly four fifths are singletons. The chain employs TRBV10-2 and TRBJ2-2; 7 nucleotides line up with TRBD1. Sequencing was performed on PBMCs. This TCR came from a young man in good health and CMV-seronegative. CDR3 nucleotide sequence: TGCGCCAGCAGTGATAGGGGGCAGTTTAGGGCCGGGGAGCTGTTTTTT. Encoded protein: CASSDRGQFRAGELFF.